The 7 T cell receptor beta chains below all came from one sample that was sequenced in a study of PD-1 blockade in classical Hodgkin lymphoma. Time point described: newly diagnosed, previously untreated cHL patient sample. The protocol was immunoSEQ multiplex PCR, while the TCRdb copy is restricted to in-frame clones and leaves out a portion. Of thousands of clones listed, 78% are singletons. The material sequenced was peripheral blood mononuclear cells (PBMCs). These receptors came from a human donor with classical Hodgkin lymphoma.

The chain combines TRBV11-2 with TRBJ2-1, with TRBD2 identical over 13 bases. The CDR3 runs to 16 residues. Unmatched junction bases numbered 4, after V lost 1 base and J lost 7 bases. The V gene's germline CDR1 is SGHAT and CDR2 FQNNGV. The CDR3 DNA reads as TGTGCCAGCAGCTTAGTCTGGACTAGCGGGAGAAATGAGCAGTTCTTC. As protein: CASSLVWTSGRNEQFF.

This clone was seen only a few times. CDR3 DNA sequence: TGTGCCAGCAGTTACGGTAGCAATCAGCCCCAGCATTTT. Translated: CASSYGSNQPQHF. V is TRBV6-5 and J is TRBJ1-5, with D hard to call. The CDR3 is 13 amino acids. V lost 2 bases to trimming and J lost 0 bases, with 2 bases between them. CDR1 and CDR2 (germline): MNHEY, SVGAGI.

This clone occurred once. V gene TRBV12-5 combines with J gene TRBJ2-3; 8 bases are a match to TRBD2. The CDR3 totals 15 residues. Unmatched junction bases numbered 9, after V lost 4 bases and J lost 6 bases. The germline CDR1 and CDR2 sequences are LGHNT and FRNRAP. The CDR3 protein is CASGSPTSGGDTQYF. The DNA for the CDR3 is TGTGCTAGTGGTTCGCCCACTAGCGGCGGGGATACGCAGTATTTT.

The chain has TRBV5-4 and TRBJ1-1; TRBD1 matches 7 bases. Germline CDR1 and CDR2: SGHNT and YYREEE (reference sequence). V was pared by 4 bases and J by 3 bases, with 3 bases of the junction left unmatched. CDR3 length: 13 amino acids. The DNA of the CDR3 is TGTGCCAGCAGCAGGGACAGCTACACTGAAGCTTTCTTT. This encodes CASSRDSYTEAFF.

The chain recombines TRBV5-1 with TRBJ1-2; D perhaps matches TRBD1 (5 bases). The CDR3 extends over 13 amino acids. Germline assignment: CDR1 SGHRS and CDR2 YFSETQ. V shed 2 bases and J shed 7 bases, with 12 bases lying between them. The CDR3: CASSFPGEFGYTF. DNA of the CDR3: TGCGCCAGCAGCTTTCCGGGGGAGTTTGGCTACACCTTC.

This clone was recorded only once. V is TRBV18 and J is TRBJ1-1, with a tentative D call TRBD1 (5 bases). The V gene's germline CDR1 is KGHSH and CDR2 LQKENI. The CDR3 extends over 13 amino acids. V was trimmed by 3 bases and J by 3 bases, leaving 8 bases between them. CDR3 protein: CASSPDSYTEAFF. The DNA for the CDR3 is TGTGCCAGCTCACCCGACAGTTACACTGAAGCTTTCTTT.

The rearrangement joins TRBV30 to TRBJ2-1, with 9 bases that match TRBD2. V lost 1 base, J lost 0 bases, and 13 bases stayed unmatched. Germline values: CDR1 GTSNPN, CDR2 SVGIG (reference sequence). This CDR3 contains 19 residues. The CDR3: CAWSDQGLARVSSYNEQFF. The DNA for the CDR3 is TGTGCCTGGAGTGACCAGGGACTAGCAAGAGTGAGCTCCTACAATGAGCAGTTCTTC.